The next 16 T cell receptor beta chains were all read from a single sample in a study of T cell responses to AZD1222 COVID-19 vaccine. The repertoire was sequenced with immunoSEQ multiplex PCR; TCRdb's copy has only in-frame clones and lacks some. The table has some 140,000 clones, less than 95% seen once; the top ten hold about 3%. The sequencing here drew on peripheral blood, taken on day 0 of AZD1222 vaccination. Receptors originate from an adult in good health.

This sequence joins TRBV6-5 and TRBJ1-2; 7 bases agree with TRBD1. CDR1 and CDR2 (germline): MNHEY, SVGAGI. The trim removed 2 bases at V and 7 bases at J, leaving 7 bases unmatched. CDR3 length: 14 amino acids. The CDR3 loop reads CASSYLQGGFGYTF. CDR3 in DNA: TGTGCCAGCAGTTACCTGCAGGGGGGCTTTGGCTACACCTTC.

This chain links TRBV11-3 with TRBJ2-4, with unresolved D. V dropped 1 base and J dropped 5 bases, with 9 bases sitting between them. This CDR3 is 14 amino acids long. Germline CDR1 reads SGHNT; CDR2 reads YENEEA. CDR3 in DNA: TGTGCCAGCAGCTTAGGGGCAGGACAAAACATTCAGTACTTC. Protein product: CASSLGAGQNIQYF.

V and J are TRBV5-1 and TRBJ1-2; D may be TRBD1 (6 bases). This CDR3 has 13 amino acids. Germline assignment: CDR1 SGHRS and CDR2 YFSETQ. Deletions cut 0 bases from V and 8 bases from J, with 11 bases between. The CDR3 DNA sequence: TGCGCCAGCAGCTTGGACAGGGTCGGGGGCTACACCTTC. Residues: CASSLDRVGGYTF. The variable domain in full, with the rest retrieved from reference TRBV5-1 and TRBJ1-2, is KAGVTQTPRYLIKTRGQQVTLSCSPISGHRSVSWYQQTPGQGLQFLFEYFSETQRNKGNFPGRFSGRQFSNSRSEMNVSTLELGDSALYLCASSLDRVGGYTFGSGTRLTVV.

The DNA of the CDR3 is TGTGCCAGCAGCTCAGACTTGAGAACTGAAGCTTTCTTT. Residues: CASSSDLRTEAFF. This chain uses TRBV14 with TRBJ1-1; D is unresolved. The CDR3 length is 13 residues. Trimming stripped 5 bases from V and 5 bases from J, with 12 bases between. The germline gives CDR1 SGHDN, CDR2 FVKESK. The full variable domain, in which reference TRBV14 and TRBJ1-1 provide the parts outside the CDR3, is EAGVTQFPSHSVIEKGQTVTLRCDPISGHDNLYWYRRVMGKEIKFLLHFVKESKQDESGMPNNRFLAERTGGTYSTLKVQPAELEDSGVYFCASSSDLRTEAFFGQGTRLTVV.

About this clone: Other DNA sequences from this sample encode an identical CDR3 as well. The chain couples TRBV28 to TRBJ1-6; perhaps TRBD1 as D (5 bases). Per the germline V gene, CDR1 is MDHEN and CDR2 is SYDVKM. The CDR3 extends over 12 amino acids. The germline V and J ends were trimmed by 2 bases and 10 bases, with 6 bases remaining between them. CDR3 sequence (DNA): TGTGCCAGCAGTTTACGGGACTCACCCCTCCACTTT. As protein: CASSLRDSPLHF.

The CDR3 protein is CASNADPDPHEKLFF. The CDR3 DNA sequence: TGTGCCAGTAACGCTGACCCAGATCCGCATGAAAAACTGTTTTTT. The V gene is TRBV19, the J gene TRBJ1-4; no clear D. CDR3 size: 15 residues. The V gene's germline CDR1 is LNHDA and CDR2 SQIVND (reference sequence). V was cut by 7 bases and J by 6 bases, with 18 bases left in between.

The chain joins TRBV6-6 to TRBJ2-1, with 8 bases lining up with TRBD2. Germline CDR1 and CDR2: MNHNY and SVGAGI (reference sequence). With 0 bases clipped from V and 4 bases from J, the junction kept 2 bases outside the gene matches. The CDR3 covers 15 residues. The CDR3 protein is CASSYSGGGYNEQFF. The CDR3 nucleotides read TGTGCCAGCAGTTACTCCGGGGGGGGATACAATGAGCAGTTCTTC.

The V gene is TRBV7-9, the J gene TRBJ1-1, with 7 bases lining up with TRBD1. The CDR3 runs to 13 residues. Germline CDR1 reads SEHNR; CDR2 reads FQNEAQ (reference sequence). With 8 bases clipped from V and 3 bases from J, the junction kept 6 bases outside the gene matches. The CDR3 is CASGGTEHTEAFF. CDR3 bases: TGTGCCAGCGGGGGGACAGAGCACACTGAAGCTTTCTTT.

V and J are TRBV18 and TRBJ2-7; possible D gene TRBD2, 7 bases. This CDR3 comprises 16 residues. V lost 4 bases and J 0 bases, leaving 16 bases between the germline ends. In germline, CDR1 is KGHSH, CDR2 LQKENI. The CDR3 region is CASSRSRGGSSYEQYF. For the CDR3, the DNA is TGTGCCAGCTCACGTAGTAGGGGGGGAAGCTCCTACGAGCAGTACTTC.

This rearrangement joins TRBV21-1 to TRBJ2-1. TRBV21-1 corresponds to a pseudogene. The CDR3 contains 14 residues. CDR3 region: CASSNKGGYNEQFF. The CDR3 DNA is TGTGCCAGCAGCAATAAGGGTGGCTACAATGAGCAGTTCTTC.

The gene calls are TRBV6-2 or TRBV6-3 and TRBJ2-1, with D possibly matching TRBD1 (5 bases). Germline CDR1 reads MNHEY; CDR2 reads SVGEGT. Trimming stripped 5 bases from V and 7 bases from J, with 9 bases between. CDR3 length: 12 residues. The CDR3 reads CASSPHRNEQFF. DNA of the CDR3: TGTGCCAGCAGTCCGCACAGGAATGAGCAGTTCTTC.

The chain carries TRBV7-3 and TRBJ2-1, with D hard to call. This CDR3 spans 16 amino acids. Germline V gene data show CDR1 as SGHTA and CDR2 as FQGTGA. V shed 2 bases and J shed 0 bases, with 11 bases lying between them. The CDR3, as DNA: TGTGCCAGCAGCTTACAACCCGTAAGCTCCTACAATGAGCAGTTCTTC. Its protein is CASSLQPVSSYNEQFF. Together with reference TRBV7-3 and TRBJ2-1, the CDR3 gives the full variable domain: GAGVSQTPSNKVTEKGKYVELRCDPISGHTALYWYRQSLGQGPEFLIYFQGTGAADDSGLPNDRFFAVRPEGSVSTLKIQRTERGDSAVYLCASSLQPVSSYNEQFFGPGTRLTVL.

The chain's CDR3 is CASRYEGQGKQTQYF. The CDR3 DNA sequence: TGTGCCAGCAGATACGAGGGACAGGGGAAACAGACCCAGTACTTC. This chain links TRBV28 with TRBJ2-5; 10 bases match TRBD1. The V gene's germline CDR1 is MDHEN and CDR2 SYDVKM. The CDR3 length is 15 residues. With V trimmed by 6 bases and J by 6 bases, 10 bases remained unmatched.

This sequence joins TRBV5-4 and TRBJ2-7; D possibly corresponds to TRBD1 (6 bases). The V end lost 9 bases, the J end lost 2 bases, and 21 bases lay between the germline ends. Germline loops: CDR1 SGHNT, CDR2 YYREEE (reference sequence). The CDR3 has 15 amino acids. In DNA form, the CDR3 reads TGTGCCACCAACCACCAGACAGGCCCTACCTACGAGCAGTACTTC. The encoded protein is CATNHQTGPTYEQYF.

The V call is TRBV20-1, the J call TRBJ2-5; possible D gene TRBD2, 5 bases. CDR3 length: 13 amino acids. V lost 3 bases and J lost 4, with 12 bases in between. Germline V gene lookup returns CDR1 DFQATT and CDR2 SNEGSKA (reference sequence). DNA of the CDR3: TGCAGTGCTAGTGGCGGGTTTCGAGAGACCCAGTACTTC. Protein: CSASGGFRETQYF.

This chain links TRBV5-6 with TRBJ2-1; D tentatively fits TRBD1 or TRBD2 (5 bases each). The CDR3 consists of 14 residues. Trimming cost V 0 bases and J 4 bases, with 8 bases left between them. CDR1 and CDR2 (germline): SGHDT, YYEEEE. The CDR3 is CASSLGDRYNEQFF. The CDR3 DNA follows: TGTGCCAGCAGCTTGGGGGACCGATACAATGAGCAGTTCTTC.